The rows below give T cell receptor beta chains drawn from one sample of a study of shared clonotypes between healthy human individuals. The table came from immunoSEQ multiplex PCR; TCRdb's copy has only in-frame clones and leaves some out. The data hold a few hundred thousand clones, with 90% to 97% observed a single time. Sequenced input: memory CD8+ T cells sorted from blood. The receptors come from a man younger than 45 in good health. The CDR3 runs from the conserved cysteine through the conserved F or W. The order of the fields is J gene, D gene, clone size, V gene, CDR3 protein, CDR3 DNA. The D gene is left open where the match is weak. The size entry is marked missing in some rows and otherwise reads once, few, many or a size class.

TRBJ1-1 NA NA TRBV28 CASSFVGVLNTEAFF TGTGCCAGCAGTTTCGTTGGAGTCCTTAACACTGAAGCTTTCTTT
TRBJ2-1 TRBD1 NA TRBV6-5 CASSWTGQLYNEQFF TGTGCCAGCAGTTGGACGGGACAGCTTTACAATGAGCAGTTCTTC
TRBJ2-7 NA NA TRBV14 CASSHWSEQYF TGTGCCAGCAGCCATTGGAGTGAGCAGTACTTC
TRBJ2-7 TRBD2 NA TRBV10-2 CASSAGTSFLYEQYF TGCGCCAGCAGCGCCGGGACTAGCTTTCTCTACGAGCAGTACTTC
TRBJ2-7 NA once TRBV28 CATGSGVEQYF TGTGCCACCGGGTCAGGGGTCGAGCAGTACTTC
TRBJ2-4 NA once TRBV6-1 CASSSGHWGNIQYF TGTGCCAGCAGCTCCGGGCACTGGGGCAACATTCAGTACTTC
TRBJ2-1 NA NA TRBV30 CAWSLRLRGEQFF TGTGCCTGGAGTCTCCGCCTGAGAGGTGAGCAGTTCTTC
TRBJ2-7 TRBD2 NA TRBV2 CASRPDSGSLSGNEQYF TGTGCCAGCAGACCCGATAGCGGGAGTTTGAGTGGGAACGAGCAGTACTTC
TRBJ2-1 NA NA TRBV30 CAWSVGLDNEQFF TGTGCCTGGAGTGTGGGGCTAGACAATGAGCAGTTCTTC
TRBJ2-7 NA NA TRBV5-1 CASSLGQNYEQYF TGCGCCAGCAGCTTGGGGCAGAACTACGAGCAGTACTTC
TRBJ2-7 TRBD1 NA TRBV6-5 CASSRRQGAGYEQYF TGTGCCAGCAGTCGGAGGCAGGGGGCGGGCTACGAGCAGTACTTC
TRBJ2-7 TRBD2 NA TRBV27 CASSVTSGRSYEQYF TGTGCCAGCAGTGTTACTAGCGGGCGATCCTACGAGCAGTACTTC
TRBJ2-5 TRBD1 NA TRBV19 CASSAGTGIELSETQYF TGTGCCAGTAGTGCCGGGACAGGGATTGAATTATCAGAGACCCAGTACTTC
TRBJ1-3 NA NA TRBV28 CASSSDVSGNTIYF TGTGCCAGCAGTTCCGATGTTTCTGGAAACACCATATATTTT
TRBJ2-3 TRBD2 NA TRBV2 CASRPAGATDTQYF TGTGCCAGCAGGCCAGCGGGAGCCACAGATACGCAGTATTTT
TRBJ2-6 TRBD2 NA TRBV10-3 CAISSGGSGANVLTF TGTGCCATCAGTAGCGGGGGCTCTGGGGCCAACGTCCTGACTTTC
TRBJ2-3 NA NA TRBV7-9 CASSLLGADTQYF TGTGCCAGCAGCTTATTGGGGGCAGATACGCAGTATTTT
TRBJ1-3 NA NA TRBV6-5 CASSYLVGETIYF TGTGCCAGCAGTTACCTGGTGGGGGAGACCATATATTTT
TRBJ2-2 TRBD2 NA TRBV7-7 CASSPAGGYTGELFF TGTGCTAGCAGCCCAGCGGGGGGGTACACCGGGGAGCTGTTTTTT
TRBJ2-7 TRBD2 NA TRBV7-8 CASSAGAYEQYF TGTGCCAGCAGCGCGGGGGCCTACGAGCAGTACTTC
TRBJ2-7 NA NA TRBV2 CASSEGRKTYEQYF TGTGCCAGCAGTGAAGGACGGAAGACGTACGAGCAGTACTTC
TRBJ2-7 NA NA TRBV18 CASSPGGSRREQYF TGTGCCAGCTCACCAGGAGGGTCAAGGCGCGAGCAGTACTTC
TRBJ1-4 TRBD1 NA TRBV15 CATSRDKGAEKLFF TGTGCCACCAGCAGAGATAAGGGGGCCGAAAAACTGTTTTTT
TRBJ2-7 NA NA TRBV28 CASSFRLAGALGEQYF TGTGCCAGCAGTTTCAGGCTAGCTGGAGCTTTGGGGGAGCAGTACTTC
TRBJ1-3 TRBD1 NA TRBV10-2 CASSEARDRHGNTIYF TGCGCCAGCAGCGAGGCACGGGACAGGCACGGAAACACCATATATTTT
TRBJ1-1 NA NA TRBV6-5 CASSYSMNTEAFF TGTGCCAGCAGTTACTCGATGAACACTGAAGCTTTCTTT
TRBJ2-4 NA NA TRBV19 CASSIDHRSNIQYF TGTGCCAGTAGTATAGACCACAGAAGCAACATTCAGTACTTC
TRBJ2-7 NA NA TRBV7-9 CASSLPVFGLHEQYF TGTGCCAGCAGCTTACCCGTTTTCGGACTCCACGAGCAGTACTTC
TRBJ2-3 TRBD1 NA TRBV7-9 CASSLGGQADTQYF TGTGCCAGCAGCTTAGGGGGACAGGCAGATACGCAGTATTTT
TRBJ1-2 TRBD1 NA TRBV5-1 CASSGRQGGYTF TGCGCCAGCAGCGGAAGACAGGGTGGCTACACCTTC
TRBJ1-1 NA NA TRBV9 CASSTTTGNTEAFF TGTGCCAGCAGCACAACTACAGGGAACACTGAAGCTTTCTTT
TRBJ2-1 TRBD2 NA TRBV6-4 CASRSSGGKQFF TGTGCCAGCAGGAGTAGCGGGGGGAAGCAGTTCTTC
TRBJ2-7 NA NA TRBV21-1 CAGDSRGVTFCEQYF TGTGCCGGGGACAGTAGAGGCGTTACCTTTTGTGAGCAGTACTTC
TRBJ2-2 TRBD2 once TRBV4-2 CASSQFPGLAGVGELFF TGTGCCAGCAGCCAATTCCCGGGACTAGCGGGAGTCGGGGAGCTGTTTTTT
TRBJ2-3 NA NA TRBV5-4 CASSLTGGADTQYF TGTGCCAGCAGCTTGACAGGGGGGGCAGATACGCAGTATTTT
TRBJ2-5 TRBD2 NA TRBV4-2 CASSQDATSGRQETQYF TGTGCCAGCAGCCAAGATGCAACTAGCGGGAGGCAAGAGACCCAGTACTTC
TRBJ2-6 TRBD1 once TRBV10-3 CAIRGQELRPGANVLTF TGTGCCATCAGGGGACAGGAGCTTAGACCTGGGGCCAACGTCCTGACTTTC
TRBJ1-5 TRBD1 NA TRBV6-6 CASRTRGGPQHF TGTGCCAGCAGAACCAGGGGGGGGCCCCAGCATTTT
TRBJ2-7 NA NA TRBV11-2 CASSLPTVAKSRMNYEQYF TGTGCCAGCAGCCTCCCAACCGTCGCGAAATCGAGGATGAACTACGAGCAGTACTTC
TRBJ2-1 NA NA TRBV6-6 CASSFVESEQFF TGTGCCAGCAGTTTCGTCGAAAGTGAGCAGTTCTTC
TRBJ2-5 TRBD1 once TRBV7-9 CASSLDGQGDSQYF TGTGCCAGCAGCCTCGACGGACAGGGGGATTCCCAGTACTTC
TRBJ2-7 NA NA TRBV6-5 CASSYYRDPSYEQYF TGTGCCAGCAGTTACTACCGGGACCCGTCCTACGAGCAGTACTTC
TRBJ1-5 TRBD1 NA TRBV25-1 CASSEGQVSNQPQHF TGTGCCAGCAGTGAGGGACAGGTGAGCAATCAGCCCCAGCATTTT
TRBJ2-7 TRBD1 NA TRBV25-1 CASSRDRVYEQYF TGTGCCAGCAGTCGGGACAGGGTATACGAGCAGTACTTC
TRBJ2-7 TRBD1 NA TRBV5-4 CASSVLDRGYEQYF TGTGCCAGCAGCGTTTTGGACAGGGGATACGAGCAGTACTTC
TRBJ2-1 TRBD2 NA TRBV27 CASSRDRGGMVPWTSGRGEQFF TGTGCCAGCAGCCGGGACAGGGGTGGGATGGTGCCTTGGACTAGCGGGAGAGGGGAGCAGTTCTTC
TRBJ2-5 TRBD1 NA TRBV4-1 CASSRGQGSETQYF TGCGCCAGCAGCCGGGGACAGGGGTCAGAGACCCAGTACTTC
TRBJ2-1 NA NA TRBV13 CASSLLGFGTSSYNEQFF TGTGCCAGCAGCCTATTAGGTTTTGGGACCTCATCCTACAATGAGCAGTTCTTC
TRBJ2-7 TRBD1 NA TRBV7-3 CASSLNIRDSHSYEQYF TGTGCCAGCAGCTTAAATATAAGGGACAGCCACTCCTACGAGCAGTACTTC
TRBJ2-7 NA NA TRBV6-5 CASSRHTEQYF TGTGCCAGCAGTCGCCATACCGAGCAGTACTTC
TRBJ1-5 NA NA TRBV23-1 CASSQFGSSNQPQHF TGCGCCAGCAGTCAATTTGGGAGTAGCAATCAGCCCCAGCATTTT
TRBJ2-1 TRBD1 NA TRBV10-2 CASETGTGSYNEQFF TGCGCCAGCGAGACCGGGACAGGCTCCTACAATGAGCAGTTCTTC
TRBJ2-7 NA NA TRBV29-1 CSVSDGYEQYF TGCAGCGTTTCGGACGGCTACGAGCAGTACTTC
TRBJ2-2 NA NA TRBV5-1 CASSLGTIYGTGELFF TGCGCCAGCAGCTTGGGGACTATTTACGGCACCGGGGAGCTGTTTTTT
TRBJ1-3 NA NA TRBV9 CASSVGGNTIYF TGTGCCAGCAGCGTAGGTGGAAACACCATATATTTT
TRBJ2-1 NA NA TRBV11-2 CASSLPGTYNEQFF TGTGCCAGCAGCTTGCCCGGGACATACAATGAGCAGTTCTTC
TRBJ1-4 TRBD1 NA TRBV28 CASSRLRTGTNEKLFF TGTGCCAGCAGCCGCCTGAGGACAGGGACTAATGAAAAACTGTTTTTT
TRBJ2-1 TRBD2 NA TRBV5-1 CASRLAGTLNNEQFF TGCGCCAGCAGACTAGCGGGTACCCTTAACAATGAGCAGTTCTTC
TRBJ1-5 NA NA TRBV5-8 CASSLLREGNQPQHF TGTGCCAGCAGCTTGCTTCGAGAAGGCAATCAGCCCCAGCATTTT